The rows below give T cell receptor beta chains drawn from one sample of a study of CD8+ T cells in alopecia areata. Method: immunoSEQ multiplex PCR; TCRdb's copy keeps in-frame clones and lacks some. This sample has about 200,000 clones, with 57% found just once. Here the sequenced sample was CD4+ T cells sorted from blood, taken at week 0. The source of these receptors is a human donor with alopecia areata. CDR3s include the opening cysteine and the closing phenylalanine or tryptophan. A D gene is named only where the DNA matches it firmly. Clone size is shown for a subset of rows, as once, few, many or a class of expanded clone.

abundance	v_gene	j_gene	d_gene	CDR3nt	CDR3aa
.	TRBV5-6	TRBJ1-2	.	TGTGCCAGCAGCAGGACTGGGATTGGCTACACCTTC	CASSRTGIGYTF
.	TRBV6-1	TRBJ2-7	.	TGTGCCAGCAGTGGGGCTTCTGGGCAGGGTTTCTACGAGCAGTACTTC	CASSGASGQGFYEQYF
.	TRBV15	TRBJ1-1	.	TGTGCCACCAGCAGACAGGGAAAAAGTGAAGCTTTCTTT	CATSRQGKSEAFF
.	TRBV9	TRBJ1-5	.	TGTGCCAGCAGCCGAGGGCAGGGGAGCAGCAATCAGCCCCAGCATTTT	CASSRGQGSSNQPQHF
.	TRBV13	TRBJ2-4	TRBD1	TGTGCCAGCGGCCGGGACAGGGGAGACATTCAGTACTTC	CASGRDRGDIQYF
.	TRBV9	TRBJ1-2	.	TGTGCCAGCAGCGTCGCAGCAGGGGAAGGCTACACCTTC	CASSVAAGEGYTF
.	TRBV5-1	TRBJ2-5	.	TGCGCCAGCAGCTTCCTGGAGACCCAGTACTTC	CASSFLETQYF
many	TRBV28	TRBJ2-1	.	TGTGCCAGCAGTTCCACTAGGGAGGCTAGGTCCTACAATGAGCAGTTCTTC	CASSSTREARSYNEQFF
.	TRBV6-5	TRBJ1-2	.	TGTGCCAGCAGTTACGGCTCATCCCCCGGCTATGGCTACACCTTC	CASSYGSSPGYGYTF
.	TRBV15	TRBJ2-3	.	TGTGCCACCAGCAGAGGTGGGACCGCAGCCTATACGCAGTATTTT	CATSRGGTAAYTQYF
.	TRBV4-2	TRBJ2-3	.	TGTGCCAGCAGCCAAGATATGACCGGGGGCGCGGTAGATACGCAGTATTTT	CASSQDMTGGAVDTQYF
few	TRBV7-8	TRBJ1-1	TRBD1	TGTGCCAGCAGCAAACGGGACAGGGGATCGAACACTGAAGCTTTCTTT	CASSKRDRGSNTEAFF
few	TRBV18	TRBJ2-5	.	TGTGCCAGCTCACTCCAAGAGACCCAGTACTTC	CASSLQETQYF
.	TRBV5-6	TRBJ1-1	.	TGTGCCAGCAGCTTGTTCAGGGCTGAAGCTTTCTTT	CASSLFRAEAFF
.	TRBV5-1	TRBJ2-2	TRBD1	TGCGCCAGCAGCTTTTCGACAGGGTGGAACACCGGGGAGCTGTTTTTT	CASSFSTGWNTGELFF
.	TRBV6-5	TRBJ1-6	.	TGTGCCAGCAGTTTTAAATGGGGGGTGGGATCACCCCTCCACTTT	CASSFKWGVGSPLHF
.	TRBV29-1	TRBJ1-2	TRBD1	TGCAGCGTTCTCGTTGTTGACAGGGGATATGGCTACACCTTC	CSVLVVDRGYGYTF
few	TRBV7-2	TRBJ2-7	TRBD2	TGTGCCAGCAGCTTAGCTAGCGGGAGAAGCTCCTACGAGCAGTACTTC	CASSLASGRSSYEQYF
.	TRBV29-1	TRBJ2-1	TRBD2	TGCAGCGAAACCGGGACTAGCGGGATAAACAATGAGCAGTTCTTC	CSETGTSGINNEQFF
.	TRBV19	TRBJ1-5	.	TGTGCCAGTAGTATAGATTCTCGAGGGAACCAGCCCCAGCATTTT	CASSIDSRGNQPQHF
.	TRBV25-1	TRBJ2-3	.	TGTGCCAGCAGTGAATGGAGCACAGATACGCAGTATTTT	CASSEWSTDTQYF
.	TRBV29-1	TRBJ2-3	.	TGCAGCGTGATGGGAATCGTCACAGATACGCAGTATTTT	CSVMGIVTDTQYF
.	TRBV4-1	TRBJ1-3	.	TGCGCCAGCAGCCAAGCTTCGCCGGACACCATATATTTT	CASSQASPDTIYF
few	TRBV5-5	TRBJ2-1	TRBD2	TGTGCCAGCAGCTCTAACGCCAAGACTAGCGGGATAAGAAATGAGCAGTTCTTC	CASSSNAKTSGIRNEQFF
.	TRBV29-1	TRBJ2-1	.	TGCAGCGTCCCAAAGGGCTCCTACAATGAGCAGTTCTTC	CSVPKGSYNEQFF
.	TRBV2	TRBJ1-1	.	TGTGCCAGCAGTGAGGAGGGCCTTAACACTGAAGCTTTCTTT	CASSEEGLNTEAFF
few	TRBV29-1	TRBJ1-2	.	TGCAGCGTTGTCACGTATAACTATGGCTACACCTTC	CSVVTYNYGYTF
.	TRBV29-1	TRBJ2-7	.	TGCAGCGTTGGGGGGGACGAGCAGTACTTC	CSVGGDEQYF
few	TRBV4-2	TRBJ1-6	.	TGTGCCAGCAGCCAAGACGGACAGCCTCCAGCTTCACCCCTCCACTTT	CASSQDGQPPASPLHF
.	TRBV30	TRBJ1-2	.	TGTGCCTGGAGTACGGGGCAGGACTATGGCTACACCTTC	CAWSTGQDYGYTF
.	TRBV28	TRBJ1-5	.	TGTGCCAGCAGTTTTTTGAGGGGAAATCAGCCCCAGCATTTT	CASSFLRGNQPQHF
.	TRBV2	TRBJ2-4	TRBD1	TGTGCCAGCAGCGGACAGGGATCGAACATTCAGTACTTC	CASSGQGSNIQYF
.	TRBV11-1	TRBJ2-1	.	TGTGCCAGCAGCTTAAGGCGAGAGGCCTCCTACAATGAGCAGTTCTTC	CASSLRREASYNEQFF
.	TRBV30	TRBJ1-5	TRBD1	TGTGCCTGGGGGACAGGGGTCGATAATCAGCCCCAGCATTTT	CAWGTGVDNQPQHF
.	TRBV11-3	TRBJ2-5	.	TGTGCCAGCAGCTTAAGTCGTAGCCAAGAGACCCAGTACTTC	CASSLSRSQETQYF
.	TRBV6-7	TRBJ1-1	.	TGTGCCAGCAGTTACTGGGCAGGCGATTTGAACACTGAAGCTTTCTTT	CASSYWAGDLNTEAFF
.	TRBV11-2	TRBJ2-1	.	TGTGCCAGCAGCTTAACGGGAAATGAGCAGTTCTTC	CASSLTGNEQFF
.	TRBV10-2	TRBJ2-2	.	TGCGCCAGCAGTGACACCGGGGAGCTGTTTTTT	CASSDTGELFF
.	TRBV25-1	TRBJ2-5	.	TGTGCCAGCAGTGATCAAGGGACGCTAGTACAAGAGACCCAGTACTTC	CASSDQGTLVQETQYF
.	TRBV30	TRBJ1-2	.	TGTGCCTGGAGGCCCTGGCGGGATGTCTATGGCTACACCTTC	CAWRPWRDVYGYTF
.	TRBV10-3	TRBJ1-2	.	TGTGCCATCATGAGCGAAGGCCTGGGCGTTAACTATGGCTACACCTTC	CAIMSEGLGVNYGYTF
few	TRBV7-9	TRBJ1-2	.	TGTGCCAGCAGAAAATCAACCGGCGGCTACACCTTC	CASRKSTGGYTF
few	TRBV6-1	TRBJ2-6	TRBD1	TGTGCCAGCAGTGACACCGCCGGGACAGGGATGTTCTACGTCCTGACTTTC	CASSDTAGTGMFYVLTF
few	TRBV2	TRBJ2-7	.	TGTGCCAGCAGTGAGACCCTCCCCTACGAGCAGTACTTC	CASSETLPYEQYF
.	TRBV25-1	TRBJ1-4	.	TGTGCCAGCAGGCAGCAGGAGGCTGGAAAACTGTTTTTT	CASRQQEAGKLFF
few	TRBV29-1	TRBJ2-7	.	TGCAGCGTCCTCAATCGGGTGTTCGAGCAGTACTTC	CSVLNRVFEQYF
once	TRBV12-5	TRBJ1-2	.	TGTGCTAGTGGCCCCGGGTCTTCGTATGGCTACACCTTC	CASGPGSSYGYTF
.	TRBV29-1	TRBJ2-3	.	TGCAGCGTTGAAATGATAGGTGCAGATACGCAGTATTTT	CSVEMIGADTQYF
.	TRBV6-1	TRBJ2-7	.	TGTGCCAGCAGTGAACTGCGCTACGAGCAGTACTTC	CASSELRYEQYF
.	TRBV7-8	TRBJ2-3	TRBD1	TGTGCCAGCAGCTCTAGACAGGGTCTTCCTAGCACAGATACGCAGTATTTT	CASSSRQGLPSTDTQYF
.	TRBV29-1	TRBJ2-1	.	TGCAGCGTTGATTTGGTAAATGAGCAGTTCTTC	CSVDLVNEQFF
.	TRBV25-1	TRBJ1-2	.	TGTGCCAGCAGCGCCGCCAAGGCAGGCCTTGTTGGCTACACCTTC	CASSAAKAGLVGYTF
few	TRBV30	TRBJ2-7	.	TGTGCCTGGAGAGACAGATCCTACGAGCAGTACTTC	CAWRDRSYEQYF
.	TRBV6-5	TRBJ1-1	.	TGTGCCAGCAGTTCGCCCATCTCCACTGAAGCTTTCTTT	CASSSPISTEAFF